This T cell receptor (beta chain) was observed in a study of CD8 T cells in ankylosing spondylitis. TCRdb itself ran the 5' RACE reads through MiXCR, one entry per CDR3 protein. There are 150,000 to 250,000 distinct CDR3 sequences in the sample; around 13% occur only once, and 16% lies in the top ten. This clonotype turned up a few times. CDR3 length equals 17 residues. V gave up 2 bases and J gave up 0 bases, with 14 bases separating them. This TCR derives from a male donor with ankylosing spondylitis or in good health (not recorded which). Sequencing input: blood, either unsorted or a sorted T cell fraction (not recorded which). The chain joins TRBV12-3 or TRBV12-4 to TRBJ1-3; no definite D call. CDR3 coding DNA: TGTGCCAGCAGTTTAAAAGGCAGCCTATCCTCTGGAAACACCATATATTTT. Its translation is CASSLKGSLSSGNTIYF.